These 17 T cell receptor beta chains originate from one sample sequenced in a study of post-analysis software for immune sequencing data. Findings and limits, study-wide: Comparison of patients with controls showed about 5 TRBV segments more frequent in patients, TRBV5-6, TRBV5-1 and TRBV20-1 among them.

Their specific antigens are unknown. Presence of unique molecular identifiers characterized the TCR beta cDNA libraries. MiXCR, applied by TCRdb to the PCR reads, yields one record per CDR3 protein. The sample holds more than 500,000 distinct CDR3 sequences; around a third are singletons and the top ten take roughly 6%. Sequencing used blood. The receptors originated from a girl between 2 and 17 years old with multiple sclerosis.

V and J are TRBV20-1 and TRBJ2-7; 10 bases agree with TRBD2. Near its end, the DNA agrees better with TRBJ2-5, so the J call may be wrong. CDR1 is DFQATT, CDR2 SNEGSKA, per germline (reference sequence). The CDR3 sequence is 16 residues long. This CDR3 is CSARAFGGLAQETQYF. DNA of the CDR3: TGCAGTGCTAGAGCCTTCGGGGGACTAGCGCAGGAGACCCAGTACTTC.

This clonotype was observed a few times. The chain is built from TRBV27 and TRBJ2-5; 8 bases are a match to TRBD1. From germline, CDR1 is MNHEY and CDR2 SMNVEV (reference sequence). V trimming: 5 bases; J trimming: 5 bases; junction bases outside the gene matches: 4. The CDR3 is 13 residues long. This CDR3 reads CASSQGAPETQYF. CDR3 bases: TGTGCCAGCAGTCAGGGGGCGCCGGAGACCCAGTACTTC.

This clonotype was seen more than once but under ten times. The rearrangement uses TRBV4-1 and TRBJ2-1; no reliable D call. Trimming removed 2 bases from V and 5 bases from J, with 16 bases in between. CDR1 is MGHRA and CDR2 is YSYEKL in the germline V gene. This CDR3 contains 16 residues. CDR3 bases: TGCGCCAGCAGCCAAAGGCAGGTAGCCCGAAACAATGAGCAGTTCTTC. It specifies CASSQRQVARNNEQFF.

This sequence joins TRBV3-1 and TRBJ1-1; D is undetermined. This CDR3 is built from 13 residues. With 5 bases removed from V and 1 base from J, the gap between germline ends came to 8 bases. The germline V gene encodes CDR1 LGHDT and CDR2 YNNKEL (reference sequence). The CDR3 nucleotides are TGTGCCAGCAGCTTCCTGCGGAACACTGAAGCTTTCTTT. This encodes CASSFLRNTEAFF.

This sequence joins TRBV25-1 and TRBJ1-4; D remains unclear. This CDR3 has 16 amino acids. The germline V gene has CDR1 MGHDK and CDR2 SYGVNS. The V end was cut by 2 bases, the J end by 4 bases, with 14 bases between. Here the CDR3 reads CASSEMTDGDNEKLFF. In nucleotides, the CDR3 is TGTGCCAGCAGTGAAATGACGGACGGAGATAATGAAAAACTGTTTTTT.

In its sample, this clonotype was seen a few times. This chain connects TRBV12-3 or TRBV12-4 to TRBJ1-2; 7 bases line up with TRBD1. The CDR3 is 14 amino acids. The V gene end was trimmed by 6 bases and the J gene end by 5 bases; junction bases not matched to a gene: 9. CDR3 sequence: CASSRDSRGYGYTF. The CDR3 DNA follows: TGTGCCAGCAGCCGGGACAGCCGGGGGTATGGCTACACCTTC.

The CDR3 reads CASTGDPSGGHSLAKNIQYF. The CDR3 nucleotides are TGTGCCAGCACTGGGGACCCTAGCGGCGGACATTCTTTGGCCAAAAACATTCAGTACTTC. The genes are TRBV6-2 or TRBV6-3 and TRBJ2-4, with TRBD2 matching 7 bases. This CDR3 has 20 amino acids. CDR1 is MNHEY and CDR2 is SVGEGT in the germline V gene. The junction had 22 bases not matched to a gene; V was cut back by 7 bases and J by 1 base.

A word on this clonotype: This could be a read error, since a much larger clone is one nucleotide away. This sequence joins TRBV15 and TRBJ2-3, with a possible D match to TRBD1 (5 bases). Germline loops: CDR1 LNHNV, CDR2 YYDKDF (reference sequence). The CDR3 has 16 residues. The V gene lost 0 bases and the J gene lost 14 bases, with 24 bases spanning the gap. The CDR3 loop is CATSRDPRAVSTQLYF. CDR3 sequence (DNA): TGTGCCACCAGCAGAGATCCCAGGGCTGTGAGTACCCAACTGTATTTT.

CDR3 amino acids: CASSPHRDAEAFF. CDR3 DNA sequence: TGTGCCAGCAGCCCTCACAGGGATGCTGAAGCTTTCTTT. This chain joins TRBV3-1 and TRBJ1-1; maybe TRBD1 (6 bases). CDR1 and CDR2 (germline): LGHDT, YNNKEL (reference sequence). V was pared by 4 bases and J by 6 bases, with 12 bases between. This CDR3 has 13 amino acids.

This clonotype has just a few counts. This sequence joins TRBV7-2 and TRBJ2-5; unclear D gene. CDR3 length: 12 residues. With 6 bases removed from V and 5 bases from J, the gap between germline ends came to 10 bases. Germline assignment: CDR1 SGHTA and CDR2 FQGNSA. CDR3 loop: CASSVLRETQYF. CDR3 DNA: TGTGCCAGCAGTGTCCTCCGGGAGACCCAGTACTTC.

This clonotype was counted only a few times. J is TRBJ1-6 and V is TRBV12-3 or TRBV12-4; 9 nucleotides agree with TRBD1. The V gene end was trimmed by 5 bases and the J gene end by 9 bases; junction bases not matched to a gene: 8. This CDR3 is 15 amino acids long. CDR3 loop: CASSREDRGGSPLHF. The DNA for the CDR3 is TGTGCCAGCAGTCGGGAGGACAGGGGAGGTTCACCCCTCCACTTT.

CDR3 loop: CASSLRTGSTYEQYF. DNA of the CDR3: TGTGCCAGCAGCTTACGGACAGGGTCTACCTACGAGCAGTACTTC. The chain links TRBV7-9 to TRBJ2-7, with 8 bases fitting TRBD1. CDR1 SEHNR and CDR2 FQNEAQ come from the germline V gene (reference sequence). The J segment lost 2 bases and the V segment lost 2 bases, leaving 5 bases of the junction unmatched. The CDR3 runs to 15 residues.

V and J are TRBV20-1 and TRBJ1-1; perhaps TRBD1 as D (6 bases). CDR1 and CDR2 from the germline V gene are DFQATT and SNEGSKA (reference sequence). Trimming shortened V by 6 bases and J by 6 bases, and 11 bases separated the two germline ends. CDR3 length equals 11 residues. The CDR3: CSANRVPEAFF. CDR3 nucleotides: TGCAGTGCAAACAGGGTTCCTGAAGCTTTCTTT.

The chain links TRBV25-1 to TRBJ2-1; D is unresolved. The germline V gene has CDR1 MGHDK and CDR2 SYGVNS. The CDR3 runs to 12 residues. V was cut by 6 bases and J by 9 bases, with 12 bases left in between. This CDR3 is CASSVEGIEQFF. CDR3 DNA sequence: TGTGCCAGCAGCGTTGAAGGGATTGAGCAGTTCTTC.

As DNA, the CDR3 is TGCAGTGCTAGACCGGCGACTAGCGGGGGGAACAATGAGCAGTTCTTC. Its protein product is CSARPATSGGNNEQFF. This chain uses TRBV20-1 with TRBJ2-1, with 13 nucleotides matching TRBD2. Germline V gene lookup returns CDR1 DFQATT and CDR2 SNEGSKA (reference sequence). V dropped 2 bases and J dropped 5; count of bases not matched to a gene: 6. The CDR3 loop spans 16 amino acids.

J is TRBJ1-1 and V is TRBV6-1; maybe TRBD1 (5 bases). Germline loops: CDR1 MNHNS, CDR2 SASEGT. Trimming stripped 0 bases from V and 11 bases from J, with 10 bases between. The CDR3 totals 12 residues. The CDR3 sequence: CASSEARDSAFF. CDR3 coding DNA: TGTGCCAGCAGTGAAGCCAGGGATTCCGCTTTCTTT.

This clonotype was recorded a few times. The chain recombines TRBV6-6 with TRBJ2-5, with TRBD2 identical over 7 bases. The CDR3 extends over 15 amino acids. Germline assignment: CDR1 MNHNY and CDR2 SVGAGI (reference sequence). V shed 5 bases and J 2 bases; nucleotides not matched to a gene: 8. The CDR3 DNA follows: TGTGCCAGCAGTCGCGCCCGGGGGGTTCAAGAGACCCAGTACTTC. This encodes CASSRARGVQETQYF.